The 20 T cell receptor beta chains given below trace back to one sample, sequenced in a study of cytomegalovirus exposure and HLA in healthy donors. Primers included in the PCR were 60 Vbeta and 13 Jbeta primers. This table comes from immunoSEQ multiplex PCR, and its TCRdb copy is limited to in-frame clones, with some not included. The data show fewer than 200,000 clones, 12% seen once. What was sequenced was PBMCs. The receptors originated from a man between 45 and 60 years old in good health and CMV-seropositive.

This clone has more than one count but fewer than ten. The gene calls are TRBV6-5 and TRBJ1-5; D unresolved. From germline, CDR1 is MNHEY and CDR2 SVGAGI. V was clipped by 5 bases and J by 5 bases, with 10 bases between them. The CDR3 extends over 13 amino acids. CDR3 region: CASSDRRDQPQHF. The CDR3 DNA reads TGTGCCAGCAGTGATCGGAGGGATCAGCCCCAGCATTTT.

The CDR3 bases are TGTGCCAGCAGACCAATGGACAGGCGGCAAGTTGACTATGGCTACACCTTC. Translating gives CASRPMDRRQVDYGYTF. The chain employs TRBV5-4 and TRBJ1-2, with 7 positions matching TRBD1. V trimming: 5 bases; J trimming: 3 bases; junction bases outside the gene matches: 16. This CDR3 has 17 residues. Germline values: CDR1 SGHNT, CDR2 YYREEE (reference sequence).

The chain couples TRBV28 to TRBJ2-7, with D maybe TRBD1 (5 bases). V was cut by 6 bases and J by 6 bases, with 12 bases left in between. The germline CDR1 and CDR2 sequences are MDHEN and SYDVKM. The length of the CDR3 is 12 residues. CDR3 residues: CASSEQGIEQYV. As DNA, the CDR3 is TGTGCCAGCAGCGAGCAGGGAATCGAGCAGTACGTC.

V is TRBV5-6 and J is TRBJ2-1; 8 bases fit TRBD1. The germline V gene encodes CDR1 SGHDT and CDR2 YYEEEE. With 1 base clipped from V and 7 bases from J, the junction kept 7 bases outside the gene matches. This CDR3 spans 15 amino acids. For the CDR3, the DNA is TGTGCCAGCAGCTTGAGGCAGGGGGCGCTTAATGAGCAGTTCTTC. Its protein product is CASSLRQGALNEQFF.

This clone was counted a few times. The chain recombines TRBV29-1 with TRBJ2-5; maybe TRBD1 (5 bases). Germline V gene lookup returns CDR1 SQVTM and CDR2 ANQGSEA. The CDR3 covers 15 residues. Trimming removed 4 bases at V and 9 bases at J, with 24 bases between. CDR3 nucleotides: TGCAGCGTTGGGGAAGTGCAGGGCAAACAAGGGGCCCAGTACTTC. This encodes CSVGEVQGKQGAQYF.

This clone was observed once. V usage is TRBV4-2 and J usage is TRBJ2-3, with D maybe TRBD1 (6 bases). There are 15 residues in the CDR3. Germline assignment: CDR1 LGHNA and CDR2 YNFKEQ. Trimming removed 1 base at V and 2 bases at J, with 10 bases between. CDR3 DNA sequence: TGTGCCAGCAGCCAAGCAACAGGGAACACAGATACGCAGTATTTT. This gives the protein CASSQATGNTDTQYF.

The rearrangement joins TRBV2 to TRBJ2-2, with 13 bases fitting TRBD2. The CDR3 is 16 amino acids. V was clipped by 7 bases and J by 3 bases; unmatched bases: 5. CDR1 and CDR2 from the germline V gene are SNHLY and FYNNEI. The DNA for the CDR3 is TGTGCCAGCAAGCCGGGACTAGCGGGGTACACCGGGGAGCTGTTTTTT. It codes for CASKPGLAGYTGELFF.

J is TRBJ2-2 and V is TRBV4-2; D gene uncertain. Germline V gene lookup returns CDR1 LGHNA and CDR2 YNFKEQ. The CDR3 totals 15 residues. V shed 3 bases and J shed 0 bases, with 8 bases lying between them. DNA of the CDR3: TGTGCCAGCAGCCAGCAGATTGCGAACACCGGGGAGCTGTTTTTT. It is translated as CASSQQIANTGELFF.

The genes are TRBV5-1 and TRBJ2-7; the D is unclear. Germline V CDR1 and CDR2: SGHRS, YFSETQ. V was cut by 0 bases and J by 0 bases, with 7 bases left in between. CDR3 length: 14 residues. This chain's CDR3 is CASSLGGFSYEQYF. Written as DNA, the CDR3 is TGCGCCAGCAGCTTGGGCGGCTTCTCCTACGAGCAGTACTTC.

This clone turned up a few times. This rearrangement joins TRBV27 to TRBJ1-1; 12 bases map to TRBD1. V lost 6 bases to trimming and J lost 1 base; unmatched junction nucleotides: 9. This CDR3 region has 17 residues. From germline, CDR1 is MNHEY and CDR2 SMNVEV (reference sequence). CDR3 in amino acids: CASSRGTGGAGNTEAFF. The CDR3 region has the DNA TGTGCCAGCAGCCGTGGGACAGGGGGCGCGGGGAACACTGAAGCTTTCTTT.

The CDR3 coding sequence is TGTGCCAGCAGCTGGGGGTTCGGGGGTCGTGGTAATTCACCCCTCCACTTT. The encoded protein is CASSWGFGGRGNSPLHF. The gene calls are TRBV5-4 and TRBJ1-6, with a tentative D call TRBD1 (5 bases). Trimming left V 3 bases short and J 6 bases short, with 19 bases between. The CDR3 consists of 17 residues. Germline V gene lookup returns CDR1 SGHNT and CDR2 YYREEE (reference sequence).

The J gene is TRBJ2-1, the V gene TRBV6-5, with 7 bases lining up with TRBD1. The CDR3 totals 14 residues. The germline CDR1 and CDR2 sequences are MNHEY and SVGAGI. V lost 6 bases and J lost 4; bases outside the gene matches: 6. This chain's CDR3 is CASRPGTAYNEQFF. The CDR3 nucleotides are TGTGCCAGCAGACCCGGGACAGCTTACAATGAGCAGTTCTTC.

This clone was counted only a few times. The V gene is TRBV5-5, the J gene TRBJ2-5; D ambiguous. The CDR3 loop spans 11 amino acids. Trimming took 1 base from V and 5 from J, leaving 3 bases between them. Germline V CDR1 and CDR2: SGHKS, YYEKEE (reference sequence). Here the CDR3 reads CASSLLETQYF. The CDR3 nucleotides are TGTGCCAGCAGCTTGCTCGAGACCCAGTACTTC. The variable domain in full, completed from reference TRBV5-5 and TRBJ2-5, reads DAGVTQSPTHLIKTRGQQVTLRCSPISGHKSVSWYQQVLGQGPQFIFQYYEKEERGRGNFPDRFSARQFPNYSSELNVNALLLGDSALYLCASSLLETQYFGPGTRLLVL.

The V call is TRBV9, the J call TRBJ1-2, with D perhaps TRBD1 (6 bases). The CDR3 has 15 residues. Germline V gene lookup returns CDR1 SGDLS and CDR2 YYNGEE. Trimming stripped 4 bases from V and 3 bases from J, with 16 bases between. The DNA for the CDR3 is TGTGCCAGCAGCCCCGAGGGAGGGGGGGACTATGGCTACACCTTC. This codes for CASSPEGGGDYGYTF.

J is TRBJ2-5 and V is TRBV7-2, with 11 bases fitting TRBD2. The V segment lost 5 bases and the J segment 1 base; nucleotides outside the gene matches: 6. This CDR3 contains 16 residues. CDR1 is SGHTA and CDR2 is FQGNSA in the germline V gene. Written as DNA, the CDR3 is TGTGCCAGCAGCCCCACCGGGACTAGCGGCCAAGAGACCCAGTACTTC. It translates to CASSPTGTSGQETQYF.

The J gene is TRBJ2-7, the V gene TRBV5-1, with 11 bases fitting TRBD2. The V gene's germline CDR1 is SGHRS and CDR2 YFSETQ. This CDR3 has 16 amino acids. J lost 3 bases, V lost 4 bases, and 9 bases had no gene match. The CDR3 coding sequence is TGCGCCAGCAGCCCATCACTAGCGGGGGCCCTCTACGAGCAGTACTTC. This translates into CASSPSLAGALYEQYF.

This clone was seen only a few times. The gene calls are TRBV11-3 and TRBJ1-3, with D unclear. This CDR3 spans 15 amino acids. Germline CDR1 SGHNT, CDR2 YENEEA. With 4 bases removed from V and 0 bases from J, the gap between germline ends came to 10 bases. The CDR3 spells CASSSHGDSGNTIYF. CDR3 nucleotides: TGTGCCAGCAGCTCCCACGGGGACTCTGGAAACACCATATATTTT.

This clone was seen a few times. CDR3 DNA: TGCAGCGTTGCCTCAGGGACAGCTTATTCACCCCTCCACTTT. It codes for CSVASGTAYSPLHF. The chain is built from TRBV29-1 and TRBJ1-6; 7 bases are shared with TRBD1. J was trimmed by 8 bases and V by 4 bases; bases with no gene match: 8. Germline V lookup: CDR1 SQVTM, CDR2 ANQGSEA. The CDR3 loop spans 14 amino acids. The whole variable domain, remainder taken from reference TRBV29-1 and TRBJ1-6, is SAVISQKPSRDICQRGTSLTIQCQVDSQVTMMFWYRQQPGQSLTLIATANQGSEATYESGFVIDKFPISRPNLTFSTLTVSNMSPEDSSIYLCSVASGTAYSPLHFGNGTRLTVT.

This clone was seen more than once but under ten times. J is TRBJ2-2 and V is TRBV5-4; maybe TRBD1 (5 bases). Trimming took off 4 bases at V and 6 bases at J, with 16 bases between the two ends. CDR3 length: 15 amino acids. CDR1 and CDR2 from the germline V gene are SGHNT and YYREEE (reference sequence). CDR3 bases: TGTGCCAGCAGCCCGACGCCAGGGTCCCCCGGGGAGCTGTTTTTT. This sequence encodes CASSPTPGSPGELFF.

This clone was observed a few times. V usage is TRBV30 and J usage is TRBJ1-6, with D unclear. The CDR3 runs 12 residues. The germline V and J ends were trimmed by 0 bases and 17 bases, with 14 bases remaining between them. Germline lookup yields CDR1 GTSNPN and CDR2 SVGIG (reference sequence). CDR3 region: CAWSVLSVGVHF. The CDR3 DNA follows: TGTGCCTGGAGTGTACTCTCGGTGGGAGTCCACTTT.